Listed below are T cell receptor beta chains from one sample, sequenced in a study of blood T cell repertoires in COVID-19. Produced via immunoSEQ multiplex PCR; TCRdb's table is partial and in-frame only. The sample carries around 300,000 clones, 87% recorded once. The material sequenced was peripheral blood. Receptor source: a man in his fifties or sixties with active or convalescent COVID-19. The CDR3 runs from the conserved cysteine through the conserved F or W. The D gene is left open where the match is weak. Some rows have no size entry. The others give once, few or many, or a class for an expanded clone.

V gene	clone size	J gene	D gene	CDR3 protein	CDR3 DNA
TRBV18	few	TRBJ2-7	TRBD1	CASSAVRTGPYEQYF	TGTGCCAGCTCAGCAGTTCGGACAGGGCCCTACGAGCAGTACTTC
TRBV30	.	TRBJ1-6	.	CAWSVLENSPLHF	TGTGCCTGGAGTGTACTAGAGAATTCACCCCTCCACTTT
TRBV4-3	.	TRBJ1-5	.	CASSQDGGAQPQHF	TGCGCCAGCAGCCAAGATGGAGGGGCTCAGCCCCAGCATTTT
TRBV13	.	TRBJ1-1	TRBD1	CASSLQGAPTAFF	TGTGCCAGCAGCCTACAGGGGGCCCCCACAGCTTTCTTT
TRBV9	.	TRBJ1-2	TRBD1	CASSVNSGQGVDGYTF	TGTGCCAGCAGCGTAAATTCGGGACAGGGGGTAGATGGCTACACCTTC
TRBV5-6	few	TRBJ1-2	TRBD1	CASTEGTGRGVDYGYTF	TGTGCCAGCACGGAGGGGACAGGGAGAGGAGTAGACTATGGCTACACCTTC
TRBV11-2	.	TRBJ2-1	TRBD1	CASSLRDRGLNEQFF	TGTGCCAGCAGCTTAAGGGACAGGGGGCTCAATGAGCAGTTCTTC
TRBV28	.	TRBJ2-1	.	CASSTARLGHAQSSYNEQFF	TGTGCCAGCAGTACCGCCAGGCTGGGACACGCCCAGAGCTCCTACAATGAGCAGTTCTTC
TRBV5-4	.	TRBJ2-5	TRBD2	CASSSPTSGGRGETQYF	TGTGCCAGCAGCTCTCCTACTAGCGGGGGCCGGGGAGAGACCCAGTACTTC
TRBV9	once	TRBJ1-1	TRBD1	CASSVVGTGDTEAFF	TGTGCCAGCAGCGTAGTAGGGACAGGGGACACTGAAGCTTTCTTT
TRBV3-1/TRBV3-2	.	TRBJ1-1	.	CASSPHPILLNTEAFF	TGTGCCAGCAGCCCGCACCCCATCCTATTGAACACTGAAGCTTTCTTT
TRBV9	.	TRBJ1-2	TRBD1	CASSARDSSYGYTF	TGTGCCAGCAGCGCAAGGGACAGCTCTTATGGCTACACCTTC
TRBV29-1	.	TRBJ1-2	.	CSVGGSYYGYTF	TGCAGCGTTGGGGGCAGCTACTATGGCTACACCTTC
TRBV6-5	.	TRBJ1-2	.	CASSRDKTINYGYTF	TGTGCCAGCAGCAGGGACAAAACGATTAACTATGGCTACACCTTC
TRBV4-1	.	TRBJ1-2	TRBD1	CASSLSQGQGVLGYTF	TGCGCCAGCAGCCTTTCCCAAGGACAGGGGGTTCTTGGCTACACCTTC
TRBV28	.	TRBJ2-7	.	CASSYFYEQYF	TGTGCCAGCAGTTACTTCTACGAGCAGTACTTC
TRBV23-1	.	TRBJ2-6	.	CASSQQGTRANVLTF	TGCGCCAGCAGTCAACAGGGTACAAGGGCCAACGTCCTGACTTTC
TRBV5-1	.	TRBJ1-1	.	CASSLKADTEAFF	TGCGCCAGCAGCTTGAAGGCGGACACTGAAGCTTTCTTT
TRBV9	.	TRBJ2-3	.	CASSALLGGQDTQYF	TGTGCCAGCAGCGCCCTTCTTGGTGGACAAGATACGCAGTATTTT
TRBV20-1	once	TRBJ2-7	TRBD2	CSPSGLAGSEQYF	TGCAGTCCCAGTGGACTAGCGGGATCCGAGCAGTACTTC
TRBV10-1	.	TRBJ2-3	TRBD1	CASSVGQGATDTQYF	TGCGCCAGCAGCGTTGGACAGGGGGCAACAGATACGCAGTATTTT
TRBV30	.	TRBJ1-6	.	CAWRRGISSYNSPLHF	TGTGCCTGGAGGCGGGGGATTAGCTCCTATAATTCACCCCTCCACTTT
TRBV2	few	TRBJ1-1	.	CASISGLKSGAFF	TGTGCCAGCATATCAGGGCTCAAAAGTGGAGCTTTCTTT